The rows below give T cell receptor beta chains drawn from one sample of a study of patients and donors after allogeneic stem cell transplantation. MiXCR was run by TCRdb on the RT-PCR reads, yielding one entry per CDR3 protein. The table has more than 150,000 distinct CDR3 sequences, 41% seen once. The sample taken for sequencing was blood, either unsorted or a sorted T cell fraction (not recorded which). These receptors originate from a human donor who was either an allogeneic HSCT recipient or a stem cell or donor lymphocyte infusion donor (not recorded which). It is not recorded whose cells these are; they may come from a transplant donor. The CDR3 runs from the conserved cysteine through the conserved F or W. The order of the fields is V gene, J gene, clone size, D gene, CDR3 DNA, CDR3 protein. A D gene is named only where the DNA matches it firmly. Only some rows state a clone size, as once, few, many or a class for expanded clones.

>TRBV4-2|TRBJ2-7|NA|TRBD2
TGTGCCAGCAGCCAAGATTATAGCGGGGACCTCAGCTCCTACGAGCAGTACTTC
CASSQDYSGDLSSYEQYF
>TRBV28|TRBJ1-6|few|NA
TGTGCCGGCAACGGGGGCCTGTTAAATAATTCACCCCTCCACTTT
CAGNGGLLNNSPLHF
>TRBV4-2|TRBJ2-3|NA|NA
TGTGCCAGCAGCCAAGAATCTAGCACAGATACGCAGTATTTT
CASSQESSTDTQYF
>TRBV2|TRBJ1-1|few|NA
TGTGCCAGCAGTGCGGGGAGCACTGAAGCTTTCTTT
CASSAGSTEAFF
>TRBV4-3|TRBJ1-2|NA|NA
TGCGCCAGCAGCCAAGAAACAGGGCCCTATGGCTACACCTTC
CASSQETGPYGYTF
>TRBV5-4|TRBJ1-1|NA|NA
TGTGCCAGCAGCGCAGGAGGGGTGAACACTGAAGCTTTCTTT
CASSAGGVNTEAFF
>TRBV5-1|TRBJ2-1|few|TRBD2
TGCGCCAGCAGCCCGGGACTAGCGGTACTTAATGAGCAGTTCTTC
CASSPGLAVLNEQFF
>TRBV5-1|TRBJ1-5|NA|TRBD1
TGCGCCAGCAGCTCGACAGGGATGGATCAGCCCCAGCATTTT
CASSSTGMDQPQHF
>TRBV29-1|TRBJ1-1|few|NA
TGCAGCGTCGCTTGGCACACTGAAGCTTTCTTT
CSVAWHTEAFF
>TRBV12-3/TRBV12-4|TRBJ2-1|NA|NA
TGTGCCAGCAGTTTAAGTATAGGAGCTGAGCAGTTCTTC
CASSLSIGAEQFF
>TRBV29-1|TRBJ1-4|NA|NA
TGCAGCGTCGCGGACGGCATCGCTAATGAAAAACTGTTTTTT
CSVADGIANEKLFF
>TRBV4-3|TRBJ2-1|NA|NA
TGCGCCAGCAGCCAGTCCTGGAGCTCCTACAATGAGCAGTTCTTC
CASSQSWSSYNEQFF
>TRBV20-1|TRBJ1-5|few|NA
TGCAGTGCCGGAGGGGGAAATCAGCCCCAGCATTTT
CSAGGGNQPQHF
>TRBV6-2/TRBV6-3|TRBJ2-1|NA|NA
TGTGCCAGCAGTTACTCGAAGTTCGGGACCCCCCTGAAGGCCTACAATGAGCAGTTCTTC
CASSYSKFGTPLKAYNEQFF
>TRBV29-1|TRBJ2-3|once|NA
TGCAGCGTTCTCCGCACAGATACGCAGTATTTT
CSVLRTDTQYF
>TRBV6-5|TRBJ1-2|few|NA
TGTGCCAGCAGTCCGGGGGGGGTTTCGGGCTATGGCTACACCTTC
CASSPGGVSGYGYTF
>TRBV14|TRBJ2-5|few|TRBD2
TGTGCCAGCAGCCGCGGGAGGGGGTACCAAGAGACCCAGTACTTC
CASSRGRGYQETQYF
>TRBV4-3|TRBJ2-5|NA|NA
TGCGCCAGCAGCCAAGATGTGCTGCAGCAAGAGACCCAGTACTTC
CASSQDVLQQETQYF
>TRBV28|TRBJ2-1|NA|TRBD2
TGTGCCAGCAGTTTATTGACTAGCGGGAATGAGCAGTTCTTC
CASSLLTSGNEQFF
>TRBV12-3/TRBV12-4|TRBJ1-2|NA|NA
TGTGCCAGCAGTCGCCGACGGGAGCACGTGGACTATGGCTACACCTTC
CASSRRREHVDYGYTF
>TRBV9|TRBJ1-5|NA|NA
TGTGCCAGCAGCCGCCGACAGAGTGATCAGCCCCAGCATTTT
CASSRRQSDQPQHF
>TRBV3-1|TRBJ2-7|few|TRBD2
TGTGCCAGCAGCCAATTTACCACTAGCGGGGGAGCATACGAGCAGTACTTC
CASSQFTTSGGAYEQYF
>TRBV20-1|TRBJ1-2|few|NA
TGCAGTGCTAGGGGCGACATCTATGGCTACACCTTC
CSARGDIYGYTF
>TRBV7-9|TRBJ1-2|few|TRBD1
TGTGCCAGCAGCTTCGAGGACAGGGTCTATGGCTACACCTTC
CASSFEDRVYGYTF
>TRBV21-1|TRBJ2-3|NA|NA
NA
CASSMGVAGGTDTQYF
>TRBV2|TRBJ1-5|NA|NA
TGTGCCAGCAGTGAAATGAGTAGAGGGCAGCCCCAGCATTTT
CASSEMSRGQPQHF
>TRBV5-1|TRBJ2-7|NA|NA
TGCGCCAGCAGCTTGGCTAGGCCCCCCTACGAGCAGTACTTC
CASSLARPPYEQYF
>TRBV29-1|TRBJ1-1|NA|TRBD1
TGCAGCGTTGATGGGACAGATTGGTATGACACTGAAGCTTTCTTT
CSVDGTDWYDTEAFF
>TRBV4-3|TRBJ2-1|NA|NA
TGCGCCAGCAGCCAGCACGAGCGGGCCAGCTCCTACAATGAGCAGTTCTTC
CASSQHERASSYNEQFF
>TRBV6-6|TRBJ2-6|few|NA
TGTGCCACCGACGGAAGTGGTGGGGCCAACGTCCTGACTTTC
CATDGSGGANVLTF
>TRBV6-5|TRBJ1-4|few|TRBD1
TGTGCCAGCAGTTCGCGGCCGGGACAGGGGCTTGAAAAACTGTTTTTT
CASSSRPGQGLEKLFF
>TRBV6-6|TRBJ2-3|NA|TRBD2
TGTGCCAGCAGTTACTCGAGGCGGGAGGCGGAAGATACGCAGTATTTT
CASSYSRREAEDTQYF
>TRBV25-1|TRBJ1-2|few|NA
TGTGCCAGCAGTGGCTCCGGGATTTTCTATGGCTACACCTTC
CASSGSGIFYGYTF
>TRBV3-1|TRBJ2-3|NA|TRBD2
TGTGCCAGCAGCCCGGTGACTAGCGGGATGTGGGATACGCAGTATTTT
CASSPVTSGMWDTQYF
>TRBV12-3/TRBV12-4|TRBJ1-2|NA|NA
TGTGCCAGCAGCCATGACTATGGCTACACCTTC
CASSHDYGYTF
>TRBV12-3/TRBV12-4|TRBJ2-7|NA|TRBD1
TGTGCCAGCAGTTCTGACAGGGGGACCTACGAGCAGTACTTC
CASSSDRGTYEQYF
>TRBV5-1|TRBJ2-7|few|TRBD2
TGCGCCAGCAGCTTGCCGTCGAGGACTAGCGGGGGATACTACGAGCAGTACTTC
CASSLPSRTSGGYYEQYF
>TRBV12-3/TRBV12-4|TRBJ1-3|few|NA
TGTGCCAGCAGTACAGGCCGCTCTGGAAACACCATATATTTT
CASSTGRSGNTIYF
>TRBV12-3/TRBV12-4|TRBJ2-2|NA|TRBD2
TGTGCCAGCAGTTTTTGGGGACCGGGACTAGCGGGAGGATCCACCGGGGAGCTGTTTTTT
CASSFWGPGLAGGSTGELFF
>TRBV5-5|TRBJ1-2|few|NA
TGTGCCAGCAGCTTGGAGAAGGGGCTTAACTATGGCTACACCTTC
CASSLEKGLNYGYTF
>TRBV20-1|TRBJ2-6|NA|NA
TGCAGTGCTAGAGATGGGGGTAGGACAACTTCTGGGGCCAACGTCCTGACTTTC
CSARDGGRTTSGANVLTF
>TRBV2|TRBJ2-1|NA|TRBD1
TGTGCCAGCAGTGAAGGGACAGGGACGTTCTTC
CASSEGTGTFF
>TRBV5-1|TRBJ1-2|NA|TRBD1
TGCGCCAGCAGCTGGACGAGCCGGGACAGGGGTGGCTACACCTTC
CASSWTSRDRGGYTF
>TRBV12-5|TRBJ2-7|NA|TRBD2
TGTGCTAGTGGTTCTAGCGGGAGGTACGAGCAGTACTTC
CASGSSGRYEQYF
>TRBV12-3/TRBV12-4|TRBJ2-1|NA|NA
TGTGCCAGCGTTCCCGGAGAGATCCCCTACAATGAGCAGTTCTTC
CASVPGEIPYNEQFF
>TRBV5-6|TRBJ1-4|few|NA
TGTGCCAGCAGCTCCTACTGGGACACCTATAATGAAAAACTGTTTTTT
CASSSYWDTYNEKLFF
>TRBV7-9|TRBJ2-1|NA|TRBD2
TGTGCCAGCAGCTTACAATCTGGAGCGGGAGCCGATTACAATGAGCAGTTCTTC
CASSLQSGAGADYNEQFF
>TRBV20-1|TRBJ2-7|NA|TRBD2
TGCAGTGCTAGAGGACTAGCGCCAGACCACGAGCAGTACTTC
CSARGLAPDHEQYF
>TRBV6-5|TRBJ1-1|few|NA
TGTGCCAGCAGTCCAAGTCATTTAATATCTGAAGCTTTCTTT
CASSPSHLISEAFF
>TRBV9|TRBJ1-2|few|TRBD1
TGTGCCAGCAGCACAACCGGGACAGATGGGTCGGGGTATGGCTACACCTTC
CASSTTGTDGSGYGYTF
>TRBV7-2|TRBJ2-5|few|NA
TGTGCCAGCAGCTTAGAGAAGTACCAAGAGACCCAGTACTTC
CASSLEKYQETQYF
>TRBV7-9|TRBJ1-3|NA|NA
TGTGCCAGCAGCTTCTCACTACGGATTGGCATATATTTT
CASSFSLRIGIYF
>TRBV7-9|TRBJ2-7|NA|NA
TGTGCCAGCAGCGCCCCAGGGATTTACGAGCAGTACTTC
CASSAPGIYEQYF
>TRBV2|TRBJ2-7|NA|NA
TGTGCCAGTAACCGTGTTTCGGACGAGCAGTACTTC
CASNRVSDEQYF
>TRBV20-1|TRBJ1-1|NA|NA
TGCAGTGCTAGAGATCTAGATGAGGAGTTTAGGGGCACTGAAGCTTTCTTT
CSARDLDEEFRGTEAFF
>TRBV6-5|TRBJ2-1|NA|NA
TGTGCCACCCTTACCTACAATGAGCAGTTCTTC
CATLTYNEQFF
>TRBV24-1|TRBJ2-1|NA|NA
TGTGCCACCAGTGATTTACCTGGGAAGGGGAAGAAAAATGAGCAGTTCTTC
CATSDLPGKGKKNEQFF
>TRBV23-1|TRBJ2-3|once|TRBD2
TGCGCCAGAACAGCGGCGGGAGGGTCGACAGATACGCAGTATTTT
CARTAAGGSTDTQYF
>TRBV9|TRBJ2-7|NA|TRBD2
TGTGCCAGCAGCGTAACTAGCGGGAGCCTCTACGAGCAGTACTTC
CASSVTSGSLYEQYF